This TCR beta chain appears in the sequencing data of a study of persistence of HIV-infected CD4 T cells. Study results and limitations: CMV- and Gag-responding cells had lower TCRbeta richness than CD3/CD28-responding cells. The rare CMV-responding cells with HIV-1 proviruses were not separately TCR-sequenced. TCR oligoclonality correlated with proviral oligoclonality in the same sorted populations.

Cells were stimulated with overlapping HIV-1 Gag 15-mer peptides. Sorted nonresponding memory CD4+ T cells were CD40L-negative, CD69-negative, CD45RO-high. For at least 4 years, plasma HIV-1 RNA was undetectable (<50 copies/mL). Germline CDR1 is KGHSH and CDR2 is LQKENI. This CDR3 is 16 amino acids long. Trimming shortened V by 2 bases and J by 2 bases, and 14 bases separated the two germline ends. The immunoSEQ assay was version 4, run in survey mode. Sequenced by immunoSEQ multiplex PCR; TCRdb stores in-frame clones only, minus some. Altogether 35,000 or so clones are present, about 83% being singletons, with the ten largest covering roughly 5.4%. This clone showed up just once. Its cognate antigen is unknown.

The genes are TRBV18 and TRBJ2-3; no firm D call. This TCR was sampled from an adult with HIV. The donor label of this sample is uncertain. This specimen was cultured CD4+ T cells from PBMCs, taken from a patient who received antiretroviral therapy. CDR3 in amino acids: CASSPYSVGSTDTQYF. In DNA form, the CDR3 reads TGTGCCAGCTCACCATACTCCGTAGGTTCCACAGATACGCAGTATTTT.